This TCR beta chain was sequenced in a study of blood T cell repertoires in COVID-19. The protocol was immunoSEQ multiplex PCR, while the TCRdb copy is restricted to in-frame clones and leaves out a portion. The sample has roughly 100,000 clones, roughly 80% seen once. This CDR3 spans 18 amino acids. Per germline, CDR1 SGHRS and CDR2 YFSETQ. The J segment lost 0 bases and the V segment lost 4 bases, leaving 9 bases of the junction unmatched. This TCR was recovered from a human donor in a cohort sampled during active COVID-19. Sequenced sample: peripheral blood. The V call is TRBV5-1, the J call TRBJ2-1, with 11 bases fitting TRBD2. The CDR3 DNA reads TGCGCCAGCAGCCCGCCGGGTAGCGGGGGGGGCTCCTACAATGAGCAGTTCTTC. Its protein product is CASSPPGSGGGSYNEQFF.